A single sample is the source of the 8 T cell receptor beta chains below, sequenced in a study of multiple sclerosis patients with progressive multifocal leukoencephalopathy. Described time point: roughly 6 months of natalizumab therapy. TCRdb's table, derived via immunoSEQ multiplex PCR, lists solely in-frame clones and lacks some. Among 29,000 or so clones listed, over 85% were seen once. Sequencing used PBMCs, obtained from a patient treated with natalizumab. The receptors originated from a human donor with multiple sclerosis.

The chain uses TRBV7-9 and TRBJ1-1, with TRBD1 identical over 8 bases. The CDR3 extends over 13 amino acids. J gave up 8 bases and V 8 bases, and 10 bases lay outside the gene matches. CDR1 is SEHNR and CDR2 is FQNEAQ in the germline V gene (reference sequence). The CDR3 coding sequence is TGTGCCAGCGGACAGGGAAGGGATACCGAAGCTTTCTTT. The encoded protein is CASGQGRDTEAFF.

The rearrangement joins TRBV4-1 to TRBJ1-1; no reliable D call. Germline-derived CDR1 and CDR2 are MGHRA and YSYEKL. Trimming cost V 7 bases and J 5 bases, with 14 bases left between them. The CDR3 contains 13 residues. The CDR3 loop is CASTPGARTEAFF. The DNA of the CDR3 is TGCGCCAGCACCCCCGGAGCGCGGACTGAAGCTTTCTTT.

This chain connects TRBV9 to TRBJ1-2; D ambiguous. Germline V gene sequence: CDR1 SGDLS, CDR2 YYNGEE. Trimming pared 6 bases from V and 2 bases from J, leaving 8 bases between. This CDR3 contains 12 residues. In nucleotides, the CDR3 is TGTGCCAGCACGGGTACGAACTATGGCTACACCTTC. Its translation is CASTGTNYGYTF. Combining the CDR3 with reference TRBV9 and TRBJ1-2 gives the whole variable domain DSGVTQTPKHLITATGQRVTLRCSPRSGDLSVYWYQQSLDQGLQFLIQYYNGEERAKGNILERFSAQQFPDLHSELNLSSLELGDSALYFCASTGTNYGYTFGSGTRLTVV.

This clone came up once. The chain uses TRBV27 and TRBJ1-6; tentatively, D is TRBD1 (5 bases). V gave up 3 bases and J gave up 7 bases, with 19 bases separating them. Germline V gives CDR1 MNHEY, CDR2 SMNVEV (reference sequence). The CDR3 spans 17 residues. CDR3 residues: CASSFALQEGYNSPLHF. CDR3 in DNA: TGTGCCAGCAGTTTCGCCCTCCAGGAGGGGTACAATTCACCCCTCCACTTT.

This clone was observed a single time. The rearrangement uses TRBV18 and TRBJ2-3; D gene uncertain. Trimming took 3 bases from V and 1 from J, leaving 8 bases between them. This CDR3 is 14 amino acids long. Germline lookup yields CDR1 KGHSH and CDR2 LQKENI. As DNA, the CDR3 is TGTGCCAGCTCACCCCTAACCGGCACAGATACGCAGTATTTT. It translates to CASSPLTGTDTQYF.

The chain employs TRBV5-6 and TRBJ2-7; D possibly corresponds to TRBD2 (6 bases). CDR1 and CDR2 from the germline V gene are SGHDT and YYEEEE. This CDR3 contains 16 residues. Between the trimmed V and J ends, which lost 4 bases and 1 base, there was a span of 18 bases. This chain's CDR3 is CASSGLPSALSYEQYF. The CDR3 bases are TGTGCCAGCAGCGGCCTTCCTAGCGCACTGTCCTACGAGCAGTACTTC. The full variable domain, completed using reference TRBV5-6 and TRBJ2-7, is DAGVTQSPTHLIKTRGQQVTLRCSPKSGHDTVSWYQQALGQGPQFIFQYYEEEERQRGNFPDRFSGHQFPNYSSELNVNALLLGDSALYLCASSGLPSALSYEQYFGPGTRLTVT.

This clone was detected only once. The genes are TRBV5-6 and TRBJ1-4; TRBD1 might be the D (6 bases). This CDR3 contains 16 residues. The V end was cut by 1 base, the J end by 8 bases, with 18 bases between. CDR1 is SGHDT and CDR2 is YYEEEE in the germline V gene. The CDR3 region is CASSLIGVGGYEKLFF. In DNA, the CDR3 is TGTGCCAGCAGCTTGATTGGGGTAGGGGGTTACGAAAAACTGTTTTTT.

The chain combines TRBV5-1 with TRBJ1-4; no reliable D call. Germline values: CDR1 SGHRS, CDR2 YFSETQ. The germline V and J ends were trimmed by 0 bases and 8 bases, with 14 bases remaining between them. The CDR3 has 15 amino acids. The CDR3 spells CASSLGRNRVEKLFF. The CDR3 region has the DNA TGCGCCAGCAGCTTGGGACGGAATCGGGTCGAAAAACTGTTTTTT.